Listed below are T cell receptor beta chains from one sample, sequenced in a study of T cell repertoires in cytomegalovirus infection. In TCRdb, the reads were re-called with MiXCR into one record per CDR3 protein. The top ten clones hold over 15% of a sample with about 230,000 distinct CDR3 sequences, approximately 22% of them seen once. Sequencing was done on a sample of CD8+ T cells from PBMCs. These receptors came from a human donor in good health (CMV status not recorded). Some clones in this sample may be carry-over from other donors' samples. Both conserved end residues are part of each CDR3.

j_call | cdr3_length | v_call | cdr3_aa
TRBJ1-1 | 13 | TRBV7-9 | CASSPGSANEAFF
TRBJ2-2 | 15 | TRBV12-3/TRBV12-4 | CASSYERGRTGELFF
TRBJ2-1 | 15 | TRBV28 | CASRLRPGISNEQFF
TRBJ2-1 | 14 | TRBV28 | CASSPTGTVKEQFF
TRBJ2-3 | 14 | TRBV5-1 | CASSWTESRDTQYF
TRBJ1-2 | 15 | TRBV7-9 | CASSSRTGNRSGYTF
TRBJ2-3 | 14 | TRBV10-3 | CAISGEQELDTQYF
TRBJ2-3 | 14 | TRBV6-6 | CASSSVSPTDTQYF
TRBJ1-2 | 15 | TRBV27 | CASSLFGQTNYGYTF
TRBJ2-7 | 15 | TRBV7-9 | CASATEGGSSYEQYF
TRBJ2-1 | 12 | TRBV20-1 | CSARDQGAEQFF
TRBJ2-5 | 15 | TRBV12-3/TRBV12-4 | CASSFSGGAEATQYF
TRBJ2-7 | 18 | TRBV20-1 | CSARDFSPTSRSSYEQYF
TRBJ2-1 | 15 | TRBV4-1 | CASSWSDGPGNEQFF
TRBJ2-6 | 18 | TRBV30 | CAWSVWGQGARGANVLTF
TRBJ2-7 | 12 | TRBV29-1 | CSVKDPAYEQYF
TRBJ1-1 | 15 | TRBV15 | CATSRDRDMNTEAFF
TRBJ1-1 | 14 | TRBV7-9 | CASSPTGVHTEAFF
TRBJ2-7 | 15 | TRBV20-1 | CSARDAVRGPYEQYF
TRBJ2-7 | 13 | TRBV20-1 | CSARAPLSLEQYF
TRBJ1-5 | 16 | TRBV7-6 | CASNSAGQGAGQPQHF
TRBJ1-4 | 17 | TRBV2 | CASSRDSTITTNEKLFF
TRBJ1-1 | 12 | TRBV12-3/TRBV12-4 | CASSFDGEEAFF
TRBJ2-1 | 16 | TRBV28 | CASSELAGGPGNEQFF
TRBJ2-3 | 15 | TRBV7-2 | CASSISSAVADTQYF
TRBJ2-7 | 14 | TRBV7-9 | CASRNGLNSYEQYF
TRBJ2-7 | 13 | TRBV7-9 | CASSLKDHYEQYF
TRBJ2-7 | 14 | TRBV27 | CASSDSLGPYEQYF
TRBJ1-4 | 16 | TRBV12-3/TRBV12-4 | CASSFPPGGPNEKLFF
TRBJ2-7 | 13 | TRBV19 | CASSIDRGYEQYF
TRBJ2-3 | 17 | TRBV28 | CASSLLSLAGSTDTQYF
TRBJ2-2 | 15 | TRBV7-6 | CASSTMTRITGELFF
TRBJ2-1 | 15 | TRBV7-8 | CASSPSGGSAGEQFF